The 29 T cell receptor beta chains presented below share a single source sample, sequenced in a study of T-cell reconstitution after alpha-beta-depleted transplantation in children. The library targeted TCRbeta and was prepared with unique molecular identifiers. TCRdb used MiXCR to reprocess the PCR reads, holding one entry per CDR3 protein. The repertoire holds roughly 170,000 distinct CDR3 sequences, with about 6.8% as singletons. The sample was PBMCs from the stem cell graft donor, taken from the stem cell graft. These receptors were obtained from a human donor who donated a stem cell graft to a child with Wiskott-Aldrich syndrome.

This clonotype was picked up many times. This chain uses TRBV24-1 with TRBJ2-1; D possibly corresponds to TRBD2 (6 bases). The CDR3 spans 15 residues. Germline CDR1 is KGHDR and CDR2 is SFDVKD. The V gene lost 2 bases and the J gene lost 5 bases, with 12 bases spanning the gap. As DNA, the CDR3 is TGTGCCACCAGTGATTCTCGGACTATTGACAATGAGCAGTTCTTC. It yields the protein CATSDSRTIDNEQFF.

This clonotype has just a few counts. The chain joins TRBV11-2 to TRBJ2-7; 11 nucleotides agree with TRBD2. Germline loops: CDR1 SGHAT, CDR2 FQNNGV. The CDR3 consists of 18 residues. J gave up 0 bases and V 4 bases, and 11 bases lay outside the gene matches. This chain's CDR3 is CASSSRETSGALSYEQYF. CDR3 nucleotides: TGTGCCAGCAGCTCCCGAGAGACTAGCGGGGCCCTCTCCTACGAGCAGTACTTC.

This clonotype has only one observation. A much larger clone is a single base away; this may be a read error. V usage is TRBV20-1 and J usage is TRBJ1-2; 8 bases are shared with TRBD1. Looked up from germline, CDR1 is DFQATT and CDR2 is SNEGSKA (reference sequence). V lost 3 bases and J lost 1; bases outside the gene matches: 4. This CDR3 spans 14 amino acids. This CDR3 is CSASNRGFNYGYTF. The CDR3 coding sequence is TGCAGTGCTAGCAACAGGGGGTTTAACTATGGCTACACCTTC.

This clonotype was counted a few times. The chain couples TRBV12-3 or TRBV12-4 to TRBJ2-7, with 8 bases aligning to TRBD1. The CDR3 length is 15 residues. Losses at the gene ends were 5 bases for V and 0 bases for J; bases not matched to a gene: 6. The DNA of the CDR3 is TGTGCCAGCAGTGCCACAGGGGGAGGCTCCTACGAGCAGTACTTC. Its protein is CASSATGGGSYEQYF.

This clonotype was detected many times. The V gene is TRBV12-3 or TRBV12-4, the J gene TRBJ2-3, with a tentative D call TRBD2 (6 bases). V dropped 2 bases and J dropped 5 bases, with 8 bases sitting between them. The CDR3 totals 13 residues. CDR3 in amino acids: CASSLRREDTQYF. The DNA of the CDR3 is TGTGCCAGCAGTTTACGGCGGGAAGATACGCAGTATTTT.

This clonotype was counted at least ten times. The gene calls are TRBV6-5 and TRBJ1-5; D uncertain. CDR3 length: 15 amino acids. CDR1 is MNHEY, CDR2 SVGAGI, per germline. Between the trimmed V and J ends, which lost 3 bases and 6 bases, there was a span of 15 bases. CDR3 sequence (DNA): TGTGCCAGCAGTTATAGCGAACGGGCCCGTCAGCCCCAGCATTTT. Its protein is CASSYSERARQPQHF.

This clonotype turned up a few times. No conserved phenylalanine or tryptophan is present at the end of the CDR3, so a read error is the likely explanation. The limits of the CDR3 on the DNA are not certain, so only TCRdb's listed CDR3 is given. This chain's CDR3 is CAFFHTGFH. The chain combines TRBV30 with TRBJ2-4; the D call in the table, TRBD1, was not verified against the DNA. Germline V gives CDR1 GTSNPN, CDR2 SVGIG (reference sequence). The CDR3 contains 9 residues when both ends are counted.

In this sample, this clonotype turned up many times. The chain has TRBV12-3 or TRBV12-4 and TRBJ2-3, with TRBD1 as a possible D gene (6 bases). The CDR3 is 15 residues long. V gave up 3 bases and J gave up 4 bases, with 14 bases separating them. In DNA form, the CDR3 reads TGTGCCAGCAGTTTGAGTCAGGGGTTCGCAGATACGCAGTATTTT. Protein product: CASSLSQGFADTQYF.

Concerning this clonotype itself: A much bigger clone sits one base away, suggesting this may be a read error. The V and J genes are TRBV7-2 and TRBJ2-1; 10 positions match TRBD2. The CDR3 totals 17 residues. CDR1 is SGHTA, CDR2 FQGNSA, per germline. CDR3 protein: CASRLTISLAGRNGQFF. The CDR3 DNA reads TGTGCCAGCAGATTAACGATTTCACTAGCGGGGCGCAATGGGCAGTTCTTC.

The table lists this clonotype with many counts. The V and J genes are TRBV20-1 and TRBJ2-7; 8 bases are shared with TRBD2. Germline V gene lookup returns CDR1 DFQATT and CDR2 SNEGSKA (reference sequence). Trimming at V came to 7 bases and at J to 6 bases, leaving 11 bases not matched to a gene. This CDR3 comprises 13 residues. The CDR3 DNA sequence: TGCAGTGGATTTAGCGGGAAAGGGCTCGAGCAGTACTTC. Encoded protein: CSGFSGKGLEQYF.

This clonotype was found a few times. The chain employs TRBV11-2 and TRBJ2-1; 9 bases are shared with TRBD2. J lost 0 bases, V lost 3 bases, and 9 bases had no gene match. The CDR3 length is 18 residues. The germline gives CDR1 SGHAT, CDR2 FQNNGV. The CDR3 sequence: CASSFQGAGGSSYNEQFF. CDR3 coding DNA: TGTGCCAGCAGCTTTCAGGGAGCGGGGGGATCCTCCTACAATGAGCAGTTCTTC. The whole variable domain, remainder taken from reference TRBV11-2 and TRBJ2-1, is EAGVAQSPRYKIIEKRQSVAFWCNPISGHATLYWYQQILGQGPKLLIQFQNNGVVDDSQLPKDRFSAERLKGVDSTLKIQPAKLEDSAVYLCASSFQGAGGSSYNEQFFGPGTRLTVL.

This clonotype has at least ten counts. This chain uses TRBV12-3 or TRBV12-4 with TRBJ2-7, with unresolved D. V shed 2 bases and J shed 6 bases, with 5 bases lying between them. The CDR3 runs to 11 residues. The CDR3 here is CASSLRLEQYF. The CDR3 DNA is TGTGCCAGCAGTTTACGTCTCGAGCAGTACTTC.

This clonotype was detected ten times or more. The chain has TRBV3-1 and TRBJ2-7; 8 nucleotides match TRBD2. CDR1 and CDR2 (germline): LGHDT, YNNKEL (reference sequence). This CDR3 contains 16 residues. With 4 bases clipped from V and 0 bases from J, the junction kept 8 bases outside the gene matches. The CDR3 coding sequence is TGTGCCAGCAGCCCTCCACTAGCGGCAAGCTCCTACGAGCAGTACTTC. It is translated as CASSPPLAASSYEQYF.

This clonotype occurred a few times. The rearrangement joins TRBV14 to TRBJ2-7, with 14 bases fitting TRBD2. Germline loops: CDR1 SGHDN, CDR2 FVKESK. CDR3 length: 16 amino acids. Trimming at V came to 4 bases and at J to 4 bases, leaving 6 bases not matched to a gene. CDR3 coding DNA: TGTGCCAGCAGCCTCACCGGGACTAGCGGGAGATACGAGCAGTACTTC. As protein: CASSLTGTSGRYEQYF.

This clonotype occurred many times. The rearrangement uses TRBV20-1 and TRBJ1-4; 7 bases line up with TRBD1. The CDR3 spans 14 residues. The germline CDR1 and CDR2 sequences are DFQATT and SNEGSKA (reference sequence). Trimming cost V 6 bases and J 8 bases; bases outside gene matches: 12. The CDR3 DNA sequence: TGCAGTGCGCCTGGGGGCAGGGGGAGGGAAAAACTGTTTTTT. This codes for CSAPGGRGREKLFF.

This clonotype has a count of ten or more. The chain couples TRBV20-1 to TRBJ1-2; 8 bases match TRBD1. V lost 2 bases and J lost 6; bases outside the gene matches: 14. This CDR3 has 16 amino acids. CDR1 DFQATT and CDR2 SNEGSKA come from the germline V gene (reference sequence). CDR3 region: CSARSSHGQGVDGYTF. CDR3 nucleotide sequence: TGCAGTGCTAGATCATCCCATGGACAGGGCGTTGATGGCTACACCTTC.

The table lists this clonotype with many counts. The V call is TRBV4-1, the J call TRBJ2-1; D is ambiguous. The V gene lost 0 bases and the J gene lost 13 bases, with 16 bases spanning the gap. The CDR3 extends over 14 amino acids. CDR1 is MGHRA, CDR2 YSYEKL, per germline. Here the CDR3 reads CASSQDLYVSAQFF. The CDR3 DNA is TGCGCCAGCAGCCAAGATTTGTACGTTTCGGCACAGTTCTTC.

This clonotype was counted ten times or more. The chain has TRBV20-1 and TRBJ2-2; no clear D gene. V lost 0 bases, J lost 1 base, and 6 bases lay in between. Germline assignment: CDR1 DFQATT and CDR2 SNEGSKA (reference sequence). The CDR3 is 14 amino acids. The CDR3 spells CSARDPGNTGELFF. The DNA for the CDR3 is TGCAGTGCTAGAGATCCAGGGAACACCGGGGAGCTGTTTTTT.

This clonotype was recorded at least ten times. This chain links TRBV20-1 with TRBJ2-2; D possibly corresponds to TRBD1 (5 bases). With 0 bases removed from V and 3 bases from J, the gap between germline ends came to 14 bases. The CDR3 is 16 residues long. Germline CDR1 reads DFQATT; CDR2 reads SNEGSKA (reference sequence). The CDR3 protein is CSARDGAQGDTGELFF. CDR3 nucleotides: TGCAGTGCTAGAGATGGGGCGCAGGGTGACACCGGGGAGCTGTTTTTT.

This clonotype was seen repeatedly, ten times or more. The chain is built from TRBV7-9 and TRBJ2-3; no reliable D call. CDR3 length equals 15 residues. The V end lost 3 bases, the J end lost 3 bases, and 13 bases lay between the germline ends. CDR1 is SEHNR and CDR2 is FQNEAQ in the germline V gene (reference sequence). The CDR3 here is CASSFPDGPTDTQYF. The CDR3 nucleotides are TGTGCCAGCAGCTTTCCGGACGGCCCGACAGATACGCAGTATTTT.

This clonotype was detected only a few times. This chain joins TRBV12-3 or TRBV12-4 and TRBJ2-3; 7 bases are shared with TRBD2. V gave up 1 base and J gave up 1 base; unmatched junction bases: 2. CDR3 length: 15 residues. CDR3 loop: CASSLGAGRTDTQYF. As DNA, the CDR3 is TGTGCCAGCAGTTTAGGAGCGGGGCGCACAGATACGCAGTATTTT.

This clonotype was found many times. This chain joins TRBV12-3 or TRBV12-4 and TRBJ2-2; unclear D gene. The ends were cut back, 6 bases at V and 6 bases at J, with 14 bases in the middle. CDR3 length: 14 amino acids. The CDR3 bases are TGTGCCAGCAGACGACAAGTTTTGGCCGGGGAGCTGTTTTTT. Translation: CASRRQVLAGELFF.

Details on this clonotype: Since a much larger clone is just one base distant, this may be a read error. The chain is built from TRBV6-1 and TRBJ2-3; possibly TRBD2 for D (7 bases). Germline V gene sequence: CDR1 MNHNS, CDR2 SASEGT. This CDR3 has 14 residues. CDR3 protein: CASGGAGFTDKQYF. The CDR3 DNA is TGTGCCAGCGGGGGGGCGGGTTTCACAGATAAGCAGTATTTT.

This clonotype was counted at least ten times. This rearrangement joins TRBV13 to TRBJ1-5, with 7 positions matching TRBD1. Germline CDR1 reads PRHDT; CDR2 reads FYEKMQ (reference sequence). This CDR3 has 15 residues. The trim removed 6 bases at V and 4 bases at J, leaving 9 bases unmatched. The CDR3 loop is CASSATRDRNQPQHF. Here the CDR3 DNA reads TGTGCCAGCAGTGCGACCCGGGACAGAAATCAGCCCCAGCATTTT.

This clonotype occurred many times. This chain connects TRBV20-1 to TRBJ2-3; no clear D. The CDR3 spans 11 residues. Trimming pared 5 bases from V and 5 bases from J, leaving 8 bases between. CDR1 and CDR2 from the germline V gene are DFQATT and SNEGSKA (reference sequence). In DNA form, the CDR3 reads TGCAGTGCTGTCTTACTAGATACGCAGTATTTT. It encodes CSAVLLDTQYF.

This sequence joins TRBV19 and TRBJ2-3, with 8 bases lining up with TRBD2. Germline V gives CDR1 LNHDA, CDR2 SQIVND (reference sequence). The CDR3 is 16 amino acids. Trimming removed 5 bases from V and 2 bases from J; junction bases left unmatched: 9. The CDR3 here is CASSRASGRNTDTQYF. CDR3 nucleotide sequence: TGTGCCAGTAGTCGTGCTAGCGGGCGAAACACAGATACGCAGTATTTT.

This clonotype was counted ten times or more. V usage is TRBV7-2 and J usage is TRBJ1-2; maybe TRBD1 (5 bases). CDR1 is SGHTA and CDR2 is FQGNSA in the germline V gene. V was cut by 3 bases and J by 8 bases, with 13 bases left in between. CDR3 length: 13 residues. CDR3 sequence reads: CASSFQGGQGYTF. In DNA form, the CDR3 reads TGTGCCAGCAGCTTTCAGGGTGGTCAAGGCTACACCTTC.

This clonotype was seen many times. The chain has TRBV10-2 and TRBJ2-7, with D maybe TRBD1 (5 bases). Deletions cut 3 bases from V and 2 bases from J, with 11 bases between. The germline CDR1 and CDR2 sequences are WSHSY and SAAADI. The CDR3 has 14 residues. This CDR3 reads CASSDRGPTYEQYF. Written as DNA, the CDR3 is TGCGCCAGCAGTGATAGGGGCCCGACCTACGAGCAGTACTTC.

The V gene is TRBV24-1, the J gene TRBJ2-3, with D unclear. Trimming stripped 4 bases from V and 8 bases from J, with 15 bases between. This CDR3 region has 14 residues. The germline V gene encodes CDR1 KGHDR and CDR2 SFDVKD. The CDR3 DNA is TGTGCCACCAGTGACCCAGGCTTGACACGTACGCAGTATTTT. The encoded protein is CATSDPGLTRTQYF.